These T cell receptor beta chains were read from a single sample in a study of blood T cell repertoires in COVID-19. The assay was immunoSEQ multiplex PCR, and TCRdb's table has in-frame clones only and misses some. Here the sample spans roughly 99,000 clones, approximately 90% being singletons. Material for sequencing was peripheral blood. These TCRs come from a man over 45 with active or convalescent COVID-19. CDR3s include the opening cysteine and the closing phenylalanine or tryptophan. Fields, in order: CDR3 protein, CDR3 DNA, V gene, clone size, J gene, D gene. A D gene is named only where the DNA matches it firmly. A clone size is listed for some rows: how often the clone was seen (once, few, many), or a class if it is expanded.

CASSGLRQGNGYTF,TGTGCCAGCAGTGGACTTCGACAGGGTAATGGCTACACCTTC,TRBV25-1,NA,TRBJ1-2,TRBD1
CARSRTTILATDTQYF,TGTGCCAGAAGCCGAACCACGATATTAGCGACAGATACGCAGTATTTT,TRBV5-3,NA,TRBJ2-3,NA
CASSPEPGALGYEQYF,TGCGCCAGCAGCCCCGAACCAGGGGCCCTGGGCTACGAGCAGTACTTC,TRBV5-1,NA,TRBJ2-7,NA
CSVTITGTDTQYF,TGCAGCGTTACTATTACCGGCACAGATACGCAGTATTTT,TRBV29-1,NA,TRBJ2-3,NA
CASSPGQGFGEKLFF,TGTGCCAGCAGCCCGGGACAGGGGTTCGGCGAAAAACTGTTTTTT,TRBV11-2,NA,TRBJ1-4,TRBD1
CASSMGLGIYNEQFF,TGTGCCAGTAGCATGGGACTAGGTATCTACAATGAGCAGTTCTTC,TRBV19,NA,TRBJ2-1,TRBD2
CAFSTGELFF,TGTGCCTTTAGTACCGGGGAGCTGTTTTTT,TRBV30,NA,TRBJ2-2,NA
CASSLTRDRKAFF,TGTGCCAGCAGTTTAACCCGGGACAGAAAAGCTTTCTTT,TRBV11-3,NA,TRBJ1-1,TRBD1
CASRQGTYEQYF,TGTGCCAGTAGACAGGGAACGTACGAGCAGTACTTC,TRBV6-6,NA,TRBJ2-7,TRBD1
CASSSAFHRGAYEQYF,TGTGCCAGCAGTTCGGCTTTTCACAGGGGTGCATACGAGCAGTACTTC,TRBV27,NA,TRBJ2-7,TRBD1
CASSLDREATEAFF,TGTGCCAGCAGCTTGGACAGGGAAGCCACTGAAGCTTTCTTT,TRBV6-4,NA,TRBJ1-1,TRBD1
CASTPNGRGYEQYF,TGTGCCAGTACTCCAAACGGGAGGGGGTACGAGCAGTACTTC,TRBV19,once,TRBJ2-7,TRBD2
CASSYPRGSGLNTGELFF,TGTGCCAGCAGTTACCCTCGGGGGAGCGGCCTGAACACCGGGGAGCTGTTTTTT,TRBV6-2/TRBV6-3,once,TRBJ2-2,NA
CASSQGYSTNEKLFF,TGTGCCAGTTCACAGGGATACTCAACTAATGAAAAACTGTTTTTT,TRBV7-9,NA,TRBJ1-4,NA
CASSLLQGNSPLHF,TGTGCCAGCAGCTTGTTGCAGGGGAATTCACCCCTCCACTTT,TRBV5-4,NA,TRBJ1-6,NA
CASSPYRTYGELFF,TGTGCCAGCAGTCCCTACAGAACCTACGGGGAGCTGTTTTTT,TRBV28,once,TRBJ2-2,NA
CAWNSTPPGLAMGSTDTQYF,TGTGCCTGGAACTCCACACCGCCGGGACTAGCAATGGGAAGCACAGATACGCAGTATTTT,TRBV30,NA,TRBJ2-3,TRBD2
CASRSGGEFYNEQFF,TGTGCCAGCAGAAGCGGAGGGGAGTTCTACAATGAGCAGTTCTTC,TRBV28,NA,TRBJ2-1,NA
CASSPTGPYGYTF,TGTGCCAGCAGCCCGACAGGACCCTATGGCTACACCTTC,TRBV28,NA,TRBJ1-2,NA
CASLAAGAWEQYF,TGTGCCAGCCTCGCCGCGGGGGCGTGGGAGCAGTACTTC,TRBV12-3/TRBV12-4,NA,TRBJ2-7,NA
CASSFIPGQDTGELFF,TGTGCCAGCAGCTTCATACCGGGACAGGACACCGGGGAGCTGTTTTTT,TRBV7-2,NA,TRBJ2-2,TRBD1
CASSLGLAGGDEQFF,TGTGCCAGCAGCTTGGGGCTAGCGGGAGGCGATGAGCAGTTCTTC,TRBV11-3,NA,TRBJ2-1,TRBD2
CASSRTVSGNTIYF,TGCGCCAGCAGCAGGACAGTCTCTGGAAACACCATATATTTT,TRBV5-1,NA,TRBJ1-3,NA
CAWSPGTGASPLHF,TGTGCCTGGAGTCCCGGGACAGGGGCCTCACCCCTCCACTTT,TRBV30,NA,TRBJ1-6,TRBD1
CASSDRSTGPTYEQYF,TGTGCCAGCTCAGACAGATCGACAGGGCCCACCTACGAGCAGTACTTC,TRBV18,NA,TRBJ2-7,TRBD1
CASSETSGSSYEQYF,TGTGCCAGCAGTGAAACTAGCGGGAGTAGTTACGAGCAGTACTTC,TRBV6-1,NA,TRBJ2-7,TRBD2
CASSPTWTSGSTDTQYF,TGCGCCAGCAGCCCCACCTGGACTAGCGGAAGCACAGATACGCAGTATTTT,TRBV4-1,few,TRBJ2-3,TRBD2
CASSPKGGEETGGYTF,TGTGCCAGCAGCCCAAAAGGGGGAGAGGAGACCGGCGGCTACACCTTC,TRBV9,once,TRBJ1-2,NA
CAISDRDRVADTQYF,TGTGCCATCAGTGATAGGGACAGGGTGGCAGATACGCAGTATTTT,TRBV10-3,NA,TRBJ2-3,TRBD1
CAWTHSGGYEQYF,TGTGCCTGGACCCACTCCGGGGGGTACGAGCAGTACTTC,TRBV30,NA,TRBJ2-7,TRBD2
CASSRDTGPPGEKLFF,TGCGCCAGCAGCAGAGACACCGGGCCCCCGGGAGAAAAACTGTTTTTT,TRBV5-1,NA,TRBJ1-4,NA
CASSEGHNEQFF,TGCGCCAGCAGTGAGGGCCACAATGAGCAGTTCTTC,TRBV10-1,NA,TRBJ2-1,NA
CASSKRRTGVGDTQYF,TGTGCCAGCAGTAAAAGGAGAACAGGAGTCGGGGATACGCAGTATTTT,TRBV6-2/TRBV6-3,NA,TRBJ2-3,NA
CASSMDSLQPQHF,TGTGCCAGCAGTATGGACAGCCTCCAGCCCCAGCATTTT,TRBV6-5,NA,TRBJ1-5,NA
CASPSKGLAGVPYRGNEQFF,TGTGCCAGCCCCTCTAAGGGGCTAGCGGGAGTCCCATATAGGGGCAATGAGCAGTTCTTC,TRBV27,NA,TRBJ2-1,TRBD2
CASSQERNEKLFF,TGTGCCAGCAGCCAGGAAAGGAATGAAAAACTGTTTTTT,TRBV7-2,NA,TRBJ1-4,NA
CASSQDVTGDQPQHF,TGCGCCAGCAGCCAAGATGTGACAGGGGACCAGCCCCAGCATTTT,TRBV4-1,NA,TRBJ1-5,TRBD1
CASSGLGQYQETQYF,TGTGCCAGCAGCGGCCTGGGACAGTACCAAGAGACCCAGTACTTC,TRBV6-2/TRBV6-3,NA,TRBJ2-5,TRBD1
CASTRAGDEQFF,TGTGCCAGCACTAGGGCCGGGGATGAGCAGTTCTTC,TRBV2,NA,TRBJ2-1,NA
CASSYPRSLYEQFF,TGTGCCAGCAGTTACCCCCGGAGTCTCTATGAGCAGTTCTTC,TRBV6-2/TRBV6-3,NA,TRBJ2-1,NA
CASRSGTASYEQYF,TGTGCCAGCAGATCCGGGACAGCCTCCTACGAGCAGTACTTC,TRBV7-8,once,TRBJ2-7,TRBD1
CASSLGDYQETQYF,TGTGCCAGCAGTTTGGGGGACTACCAAGAGACCCAGTACTTC,TRBV28,NA,TRBJ2-5,NA
CASRKGLAAETQYF,TGTGCCAGCAGGAAAGGACTAGCGGCAGAGACCCAGTACTTC,TRBV27,NA,TRBJ2-5,TRBD2
CASSLRVMNTEAFF,TGTGCCAGCAGTCTCAGGGTTATGAACACTGAAGCTTTCTTT,TRBV28,NA,TRBJ1-1,NA
CASSLWAGSGNTIYF,TGTGCCAGCAGTTTATGGGCAGGCTCTGGAAACACCATATATTTT,TRBV28,NA,TRBJ1-3,NA
CASSGDNYEQYF,TGTGCCAGCAGCGGCGACAACTACGAGCAGTACTTC,TRBV2,NA,TRBJ2-7,NA
CASSPLRAGMNTGELFF,TGTGCCAGCAGCCCCCTTAGGGCAGGGATGAACACCGGGGAGCTGTTTTTT,TRBV14,NA,TRBJ2-2,NA
CASSIRDSRNEQFF,TGTGCCAGTAGTATTAGGGACTCTCGCAATGAGCAGTTCTTC,TRBV19,NA,TRBJ2-1,NA
CASSAQRTAYNEQFF,TGTGCCAGCAGCGCCCAGCGGACCGCCTACAATGAGCAGTTCTTC,TRBV9,NA,TRBJ2-1,NA
CASRPRLVYNEQFF,TGTGCCAGCAGGCCCAGACTAGTCTACAATGAGCAGTTCTTC,TRBV2,NA,TRBJ2-1,NA
CASSLVRTGINEAFF,TGTGCCAGCAGCCTAGTGCGGACAGGAATCAATGAAGCTTTCTTT,TRBV7-2,NA,TRBJ1-1,TRBD1
CASSEYDSLAKNIQYF,TGTGCCAGCAGTGAATACGACAGCCTAGCCAAAAACATTCAGTACTTC,TRBV25-1,once,TRBJ2-4,NA
CASSFQGMTEAFF,TGTGCCAGCAGCTTCCAGGGTATGACTGAAGCTTTCTTT,TRBV11-3,NA,TRBJ1-1,NA
CASSSSGTSGSDTQYF,TGTGCCAGCAGCTCATCCGGGACTAGCGGGAGTGATACGCAGTATTTT,TRBV7-2,NA,TRBJ2-3,TRBD2
CASSATGVYGNTIYF,TGCGCCAGCAGCGCAACAGGGGTTTATGGAAACACCATATATTTT,TRBV5-1,few,TRBJ1-3,TRBD1
CASRSGSGRATDTQYF,TGCGCCAGCAGAAGCGGAAGCGGGAGGGCAACAGATACGCAGTATTTT,TRBV5-1,NA,TRBJ2-3,TRBD2
CASSYPISRQLRPTDTQYF,TGTGCCAGCAGTTACCCGATTAGCAGACAGCTCCGACCCACAGATACGCAGTATTTT,TRBV6-2/TRBV6-3,few,TRBJ2-3,NA
CSVNDRDRANYGYTF,TGCAGCGTTAACGACCGGGACAGGGCTAACTATGGCTACACCTTC,TRBV29-1,NA,TRBJ1-2,TRBD1
CASSLVAGGIEQFF,TGTGCCAGCAGCTTGGTCGCGGGGGGGATCGAGCAGTTCTTC,TRBV5-4,few,TRBJ2-1,TRBD2